This T cell receptor beta chain derives from a study of lymphopenia after photon versus proton radiotherapy. As regards this clone: As yet, its antigen is unknown.

The germline V gene has CDR1 MNHEY and CDR2 SMNVEV (reference sequence). The length of the CDR3 is 15 residues. Germline trimming cut 5 bases from V and 4 bases from J; bases unmatched to any gene: 7. General study results and limits: Survival link was tested only in deceased patients; proton benefit remains a possibility.

TCRdb's table, derived via immunoSEQ multiplex PCR, lists solely in-frame clones and lacks some. Of tens of thousands of clones listed, under 95% are singletons. The clonotype was recovered from a woman in her fifties or sixties with cholangiocarcinoma. The specimen comprised peripheral blood, sampled from a patient treated with photon-based radiotherapy. The J gene is TRBJ1-5, the V gene TRBV27, with TRBD1 matching over 8 bases. The CDR3 DNA follows: TGTGCCAGCAGTCCTCGGACAGGGACGAATCAGCCCCAGCATTTT. This sequence encodes CASSPRTGTNQPQHF.